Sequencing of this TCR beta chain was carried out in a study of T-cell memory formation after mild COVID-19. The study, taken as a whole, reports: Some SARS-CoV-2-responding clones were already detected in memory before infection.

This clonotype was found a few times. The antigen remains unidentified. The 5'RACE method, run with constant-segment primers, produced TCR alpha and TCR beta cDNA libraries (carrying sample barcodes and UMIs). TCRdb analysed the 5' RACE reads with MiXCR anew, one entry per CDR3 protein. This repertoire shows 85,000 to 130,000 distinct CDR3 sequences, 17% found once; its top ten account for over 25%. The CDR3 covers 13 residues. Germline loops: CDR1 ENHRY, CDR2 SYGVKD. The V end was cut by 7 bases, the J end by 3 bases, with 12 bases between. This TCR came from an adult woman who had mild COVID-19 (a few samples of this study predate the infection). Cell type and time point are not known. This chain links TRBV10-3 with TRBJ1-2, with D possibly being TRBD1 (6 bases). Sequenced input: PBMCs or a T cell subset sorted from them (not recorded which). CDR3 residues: CAINPGHYYGYTF. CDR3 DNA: TGTGCCATCAACCCGGGACACTACTATGGCTACACCTTC.